This T cell receptor (beta chain) was sequenced for a study of liver allograft versus peripheral blood T cells. Study details: Transplanted livers held T cell receptor repertoires, and these were compared with repertoires in recipients' peripheral blood. Whole-study results and caveats: The authors reported that T cell receptor repertoires inside liver allografts differed from those in peripheral blood.

As to this clonotype: Antigen specificity is unknown.

CDR1 is DFQATT and CDR2 is SNEGSKA in the germline V gene (reference sequence). The V gene end was trimmed by 6 bases and the J gene end by 5 bases; junction bases not matched to a gene: 11. The CDR3 has 15 residues. TCRdb re-called the reads through MiXCR, storing one row per CDR3 protein. The sample has about 9,200 distinct CDR3 sequences, 20% seen once. This chain joins TRBV20-1 and TRBJ1-5, with 9 bases fitting TRBD1. This TCR derives from a human patient who had a liver transplant. Some T cells here may be from the graft donor. CDR3 nucleotides: TGCAGTGCCGCGGGGGCCGGGACAGGGTATCAGCCCCAGCATTTT. Its translation: CSAAGAGTGYQPQHF.